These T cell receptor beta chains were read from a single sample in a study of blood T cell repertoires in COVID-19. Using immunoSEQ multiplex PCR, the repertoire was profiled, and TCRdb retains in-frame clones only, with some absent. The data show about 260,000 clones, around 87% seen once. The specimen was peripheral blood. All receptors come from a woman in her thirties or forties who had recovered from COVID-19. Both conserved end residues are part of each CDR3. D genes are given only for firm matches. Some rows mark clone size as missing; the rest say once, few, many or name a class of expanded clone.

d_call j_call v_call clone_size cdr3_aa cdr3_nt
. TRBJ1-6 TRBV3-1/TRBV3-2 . CASSEVSYNSPLHF TGTGCCAGCAGCGAAGTCAGCTATAATTCACCCCTCCACTTT
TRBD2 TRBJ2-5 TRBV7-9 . CASSPLAGGRETQYF TGTGCCAGCAGCCCTTTAGCGGGGGGGAGAGAGACCCAGTACTTC
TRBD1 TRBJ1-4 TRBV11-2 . CASSLGQGAEKLFF TGTGCCAGCAGCCTGGGACAGGGTGCGGAAAAACTGTTTTTT
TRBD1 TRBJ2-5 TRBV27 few CASRGQGIETQYF TGTGCCAGCAGGGGACAGGGGATCGAGACCCAGTACTTC
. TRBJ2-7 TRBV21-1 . CASSKAGSGGRYEQYF TGTGCCAGCAGCAAAGCAGGTAGCGGGGGGCGGTACGAGCAGTACTTC
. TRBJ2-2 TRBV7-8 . CASSLAFGTGELFF TGTGCCAGCAGCTTAGCGTTCGGGACCGGGGAGCTGTTTTTT
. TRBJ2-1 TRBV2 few CASSFSAGTYNEQFF TGTGCCAGCAGTTTTAGCGCGGGGACCTACAATGAGCAGTTCTTC
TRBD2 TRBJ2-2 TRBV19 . CASSIAGLAGGQAGELFF TGTGCCAGTAGTATAGCAGGACTAGCGGGGGGGCAGGCCGGGGAGCTGTTTTTT
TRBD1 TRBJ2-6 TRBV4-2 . CASSQDLLIWDRGGSGANVLTF TGTGCCAGCAGCCAAGATCTGTTAATCTGGGACAGGGGTGGCTCTGGGGCCAACGTCCTGACTTTC
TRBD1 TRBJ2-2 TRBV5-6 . CASSLQGAGELFF TGTGCCAGCAGCTTACAGGGGGCCGGGGAGCTGTTTTTT
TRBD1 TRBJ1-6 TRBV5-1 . CASSPGDRVTSPLHF TGCGCCAGCAGCCCGGGGGACAGGGTGACTTCACCCCTCCACTTT
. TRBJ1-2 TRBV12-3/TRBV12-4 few CASRREGGGYTF TGTGCCAGCAGGAGGGAAGGGGGTGGCTACACCTTC
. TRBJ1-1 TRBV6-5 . CASRGGWGGQAFF TGTGCCAGCAGGGGGGGATGGGGAGGGCAAGCTTTCTTT
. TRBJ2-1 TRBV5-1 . CASSFGPGNEQFF TGCGCCAGCAGCTTTGGGCCAGGGAATGAGCAGTTCTTC
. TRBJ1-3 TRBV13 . CASSGDRNTIYF TGTGCCAGCAGCGGGGACAGAAACACCATATATTTT
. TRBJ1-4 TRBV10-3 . CAISESREANEKLFF TGTGCCATCAGTGAGTCCAGGGAGGCTAATGAAAAACTGTTTTTT
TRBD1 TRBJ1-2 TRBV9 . CASNTGTGYGYGYTF TGTGCCAGCAACACCGGGACAGGGTACGGATATGGCTACACCTTC
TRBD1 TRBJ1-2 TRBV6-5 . CASSPRTGLNYGYTF TGTGCCAGCAGTCCCAGGACAGGACTAAACTATGGCTACACCTTC
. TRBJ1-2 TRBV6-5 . CASRGGVLGYGYTF TGTGCCAGCAGGGGGGGGGTTCTCGGCTATGGCTACACCTTC
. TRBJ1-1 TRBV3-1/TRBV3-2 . CASSQVAGQLNTEAFF TGTGCCAGCAGCCAAGTAGCAGGGCAGTTGAACACTGAAGCTTTCTTT
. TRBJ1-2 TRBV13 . CASSLGRAWGPGDYGYTF TGTGCCAGCAGCTTAGGGAGGGCCTGGGGACCGGGAGACTATGGCTACACCTTC
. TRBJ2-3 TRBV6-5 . CASSLAGPDTQYF TGTGCCAGCAGTTTGGCGGGCCCAGATACGCAGTATTTT
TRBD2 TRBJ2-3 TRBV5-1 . CASSQGLAGGTDTQYF TGCGCCAGCAGCCAAGGACTAGCGGGGGGCACAGATACGCAGTATTTT
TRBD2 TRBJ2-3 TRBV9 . CASSVHSGGRADTQYF TGTGCCAGCAGCGTTCATAGCGGGGGGAGGGCAGATACGCAGTATTTT
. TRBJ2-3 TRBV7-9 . CASSYGGDTQYF TGTGCCAGCAGCTACGGAGGGGATACGCAGTATTTT
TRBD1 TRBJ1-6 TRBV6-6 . CASNRQGASNNSPLHF TGTGCCAGCAACAGACAGGGGGCGTCTAATAATTCACCCCTCCACTTT
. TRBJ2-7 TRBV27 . CASSETEWSYEQYF TGTGCCAGCAGTGAGACAGAATGGTCCTACGAGCAGTACTTC
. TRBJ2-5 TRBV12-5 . CASGPGWGTQYF TGTGCTAGTGGTCCGGGGTGGGGGACCCAGTACTTC
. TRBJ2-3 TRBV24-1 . CATSDPGRANTQYF TGTGCCACCAGTGACCCCGGGCGGGCTAATACGCAGTATTTT
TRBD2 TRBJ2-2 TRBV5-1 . CASSWTSGANTGELFF TGCGCCAGCAGCTGGACTAGCGGGGCGAACACCGGGGAGCTGTTTTTT
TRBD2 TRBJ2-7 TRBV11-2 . CASSSQTEAAGGEQYF TGTGCCAGCAGTTCACAGACAGAAGCGGCGGGGGGCGAGCAGTACTTC
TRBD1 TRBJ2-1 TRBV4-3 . CASSQGQSSSYNEQFF TGCGCCAGCAGCCAGGGACAGTCGAGCTCCTACAATGAGCAGTTCTTC
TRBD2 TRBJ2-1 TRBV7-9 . CASSRPGLAGHEQFF TGTGCCAGCAGCCGGCCGGGACTAGCGGGTCATGAGCAGTTCTTC
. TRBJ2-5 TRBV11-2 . CASSFRTRWTQETQYF TGTGCCAGCAGCTTCCGGACTCGGTGGACCCAAGAGACCCAGTACTTC
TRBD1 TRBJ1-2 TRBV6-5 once CASSYSGTGGTIRTF TGTGCCAGCAGTTACTCCGGGACAGGGGGTACCATTCGTACCTTC
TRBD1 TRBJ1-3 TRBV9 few CASSVGVGQGAWAGNTIYF TGTGCCAGCAGCGTAGGGGTTGGACAGGGGGCTTGGGCCGGAAACACCATATATTTT
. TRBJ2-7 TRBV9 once CASSPGRQNSYEQYF TGTGCCAGCAGCCCTGGGAGGCAGAATTCCTACGAGCAGTACTTC
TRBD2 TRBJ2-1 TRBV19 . CASSILSGGALYNEQFF TGTGCCAGTAGTATTCTGTCGGGGGGGGCCCTATACAATGAGCAGTTCTTC
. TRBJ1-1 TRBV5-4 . CASSLGSYMNTEAFF TGTGCCAGCAGCTTGGGCAGTTACATGAACACTGAAGCTTTCTTT
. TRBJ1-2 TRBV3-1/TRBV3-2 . CASSQGDGYGYTF TGTGCCAGCAGCCAAGGAGATGGCTATGGCTACACCTTC
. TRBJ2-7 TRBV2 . CASSEGSNSYEQYF TGTGCCAGCAGTGAGGGCAGCAACTCCTACGAGCAGTACTTC
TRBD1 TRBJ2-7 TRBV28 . CASRTTGGSYEQYF TGTGCCAGCAGAACGACAGGGGGGAGCTACGAGCAGTACTTC
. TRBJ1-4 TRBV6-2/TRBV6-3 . CASSYLGGRNEKLFF TGTGCCAGCAGTTACCTCGGCGGTAGGAATGAAAAACTGTTTTTT
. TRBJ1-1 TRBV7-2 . CASSQVNTEAFF TGTGCCAGCAGTCAGGTAAACACTGAAGCTTTCTTT